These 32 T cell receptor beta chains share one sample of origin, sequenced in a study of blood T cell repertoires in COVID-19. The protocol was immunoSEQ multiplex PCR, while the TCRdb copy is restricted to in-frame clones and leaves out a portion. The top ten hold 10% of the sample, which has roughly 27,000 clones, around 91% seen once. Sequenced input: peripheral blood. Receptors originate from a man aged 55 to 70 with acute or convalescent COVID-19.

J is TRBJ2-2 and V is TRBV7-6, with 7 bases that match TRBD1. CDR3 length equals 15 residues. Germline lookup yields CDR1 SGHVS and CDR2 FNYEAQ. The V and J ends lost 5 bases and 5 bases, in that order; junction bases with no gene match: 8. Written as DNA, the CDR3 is TGTGCCAGCAGCGCCCGACAGGGATCGACCGGGGAGCTGTTTTTT. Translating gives CASSARQGSTGELFF. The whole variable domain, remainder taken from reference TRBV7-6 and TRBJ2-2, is GAGVSQSPRYKVTKRGQDVALRCDPISGHVSLYWYRQALGQGPEFLTYFNYEAQQDKSGLPNDRFSAERPEGSISTLTIQRTEQRDSAMYRCASSARQGSTGELFFGEGSRLTVL.

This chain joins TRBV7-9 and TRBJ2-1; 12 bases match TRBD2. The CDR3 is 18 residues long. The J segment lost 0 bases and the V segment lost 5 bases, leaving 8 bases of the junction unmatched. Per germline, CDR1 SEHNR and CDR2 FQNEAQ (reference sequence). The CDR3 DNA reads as TGTGCCAGCAGCCCGAGGACTAGCGGGGCCAGCTCCTACAATGAGCAGTTCTTC. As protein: CASSPRTSGASSYNEQFF.

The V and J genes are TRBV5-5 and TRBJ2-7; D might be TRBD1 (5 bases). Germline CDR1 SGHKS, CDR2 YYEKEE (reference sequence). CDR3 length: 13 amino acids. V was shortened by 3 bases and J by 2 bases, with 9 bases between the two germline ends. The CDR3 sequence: CASSSDIPYEQYF. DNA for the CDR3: TGTGCCAGCAGCTCGGACATCCCCTACGAGCAGTACTTC.

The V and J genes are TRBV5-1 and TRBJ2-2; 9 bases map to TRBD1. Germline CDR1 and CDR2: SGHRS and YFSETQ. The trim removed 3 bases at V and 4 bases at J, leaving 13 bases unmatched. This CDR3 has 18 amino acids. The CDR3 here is CASSSQPGGQGGTGELFF. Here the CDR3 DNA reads TGCGCCAGCAGCTCGCAGCCGGGGGGACAGGGTGGCACCGGGGAGCTGTTTTTT.

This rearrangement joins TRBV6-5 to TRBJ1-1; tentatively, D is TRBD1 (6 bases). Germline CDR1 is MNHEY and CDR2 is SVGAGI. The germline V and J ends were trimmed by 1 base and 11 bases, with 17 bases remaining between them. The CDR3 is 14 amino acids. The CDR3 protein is CASSYFGGAGAAFF. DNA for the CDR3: TGTGCCAGCAGTTACTTTGGGGGCGCTGGAGCCGCTTTCTTT.

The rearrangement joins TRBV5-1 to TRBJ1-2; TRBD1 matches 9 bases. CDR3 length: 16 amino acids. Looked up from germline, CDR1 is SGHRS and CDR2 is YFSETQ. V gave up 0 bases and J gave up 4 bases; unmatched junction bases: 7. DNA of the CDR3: TGCGCCAGCAGCTTGGGGGGACAGGGTGTAACCTATGGCTACACCTTC. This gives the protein CASSLGGQGVTYGYTF.

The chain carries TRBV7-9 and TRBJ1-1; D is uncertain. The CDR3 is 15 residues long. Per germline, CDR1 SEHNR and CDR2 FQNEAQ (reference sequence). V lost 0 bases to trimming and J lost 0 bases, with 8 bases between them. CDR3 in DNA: TGTGCCAGCAGCTTAGCGGACGGGATGAACACTGAAGCTTTCTTT. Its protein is CASSLADGMNTEAFF. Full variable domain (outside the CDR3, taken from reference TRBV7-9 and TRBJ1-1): DTGVSQNPRHKITKRGQNVTFRCDPISEHNRLYWYRQTLGQGPEFLTYFQNEAQLEKSRLLSDRFSAERPKGSFSTLEIQRTEQGDSAMYLCASSLADGMNTEAFFGQGTRLTVV.

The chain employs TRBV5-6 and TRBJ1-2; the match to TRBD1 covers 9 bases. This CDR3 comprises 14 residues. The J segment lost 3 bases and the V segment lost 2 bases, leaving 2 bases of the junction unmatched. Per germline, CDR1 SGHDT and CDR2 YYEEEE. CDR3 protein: CASSFRDRDYGYTF. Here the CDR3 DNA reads TGTGCCAGCAGCTTCCGGGACAGGGACTATGGCTACACCTTC.

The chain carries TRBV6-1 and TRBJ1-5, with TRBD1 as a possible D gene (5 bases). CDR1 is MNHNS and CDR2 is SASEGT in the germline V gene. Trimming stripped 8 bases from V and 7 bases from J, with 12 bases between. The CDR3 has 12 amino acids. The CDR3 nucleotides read TGTGCCAGCCGCTCCAGGGTCCAGCCCCAGCATTTT. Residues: CASRSRVQPQHF.

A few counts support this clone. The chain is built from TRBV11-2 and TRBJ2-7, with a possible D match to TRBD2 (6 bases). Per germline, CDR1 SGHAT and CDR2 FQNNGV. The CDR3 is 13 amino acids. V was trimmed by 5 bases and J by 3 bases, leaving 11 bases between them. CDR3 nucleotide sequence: TGTGCCAGCAGCGGAGTAGCGGACTACGAGCAGTACTTC. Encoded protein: CASSGVADYEQYF. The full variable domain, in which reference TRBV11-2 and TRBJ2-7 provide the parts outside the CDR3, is EAGVAQSPRYKIIEKRQSVAFWCNPISGHATLYWYQQILGQGPKLLIQFQNNGVVDDSQLPKDRFSAERLKGVDSTLKIQPAKLEDSAVYLCASSGVADYEQYFGPGTRLTVT.

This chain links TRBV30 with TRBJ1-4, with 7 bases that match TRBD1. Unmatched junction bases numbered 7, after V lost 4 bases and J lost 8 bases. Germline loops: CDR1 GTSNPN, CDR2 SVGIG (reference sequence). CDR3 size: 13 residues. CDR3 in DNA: TGTGCCTGGATTTCCCAGGGGGGAGAAAAACTGTTTTTT. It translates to CAWISQGGEKLFF.

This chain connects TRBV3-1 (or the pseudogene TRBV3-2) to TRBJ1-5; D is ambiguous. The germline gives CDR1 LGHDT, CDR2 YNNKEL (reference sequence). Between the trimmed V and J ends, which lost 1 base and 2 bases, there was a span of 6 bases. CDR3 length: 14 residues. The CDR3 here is CASSQGAGNQPQHF. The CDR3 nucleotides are TGTGCCAGCAGCCAAGGGGCAGGCAATCAGCCCCAGCATTTT.

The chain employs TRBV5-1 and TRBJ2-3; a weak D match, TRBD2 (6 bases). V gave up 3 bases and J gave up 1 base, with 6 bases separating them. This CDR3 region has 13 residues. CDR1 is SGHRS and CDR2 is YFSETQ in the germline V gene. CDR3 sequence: CASSWGGTDTQYF. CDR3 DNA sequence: TGCGCCAGCAGCTGGGGGGGCACAGATACGCAGTATTTT.

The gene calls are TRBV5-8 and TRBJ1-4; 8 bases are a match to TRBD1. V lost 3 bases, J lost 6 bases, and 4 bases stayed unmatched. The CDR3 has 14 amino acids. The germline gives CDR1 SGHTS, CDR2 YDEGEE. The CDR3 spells CASSWTGRDEKLFF. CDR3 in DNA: TGTGCCAGCAGCTGGACAGGGAGGGATGAAAAACTGTTTTTT.

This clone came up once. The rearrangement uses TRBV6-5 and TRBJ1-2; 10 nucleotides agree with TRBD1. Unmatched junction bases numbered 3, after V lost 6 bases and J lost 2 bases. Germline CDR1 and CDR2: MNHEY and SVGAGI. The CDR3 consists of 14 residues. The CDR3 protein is CASRWGQGNYGYTF. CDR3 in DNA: TGTGCCAGCAGATGGGGACAGGGGAACTATGGCTACACCTTC.

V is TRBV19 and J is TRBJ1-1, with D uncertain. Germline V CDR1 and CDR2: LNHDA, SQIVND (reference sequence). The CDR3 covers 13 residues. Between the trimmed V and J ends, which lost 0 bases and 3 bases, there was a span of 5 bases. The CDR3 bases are TGTGCCAGTAGTATAGAAGCGTACACTGAAGCTTTCTTT. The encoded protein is CASSIEAYTEAFF.

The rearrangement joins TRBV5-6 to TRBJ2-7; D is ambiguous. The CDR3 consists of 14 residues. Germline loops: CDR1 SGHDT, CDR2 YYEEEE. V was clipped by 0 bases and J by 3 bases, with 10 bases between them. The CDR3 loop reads CASSLAGSHYEQYF. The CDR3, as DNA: TGTGCCAGCAGCTTGGCCGGGTCGCACTACGAGCAGTACTTC. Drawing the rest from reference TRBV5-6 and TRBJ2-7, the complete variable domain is DAGVTQSPTHLIKTRGQQVTLRCSPKSGHDTVSWYQQALGQGPQFIFQYYEEEERQRGNFPDRFSGHQFPNYSSELNVNALLLGDSALYLCASSLAGSHYEQYFGPGTRLTVT.

The DNA for the CDR3 is TGTGCCAGCAGCTTAGGGGGGGGCGGCGAGCAGTACTTC. As protein: CASSLGGGGEQYF. V and J are TRBV11-2 and TRBJ2-7; TRBD2 might be the D (7 bases). The CDR3 has 13 residues. Germline V gene data show CDR1 as SGHAT and CDR2 as FQNNGV. The V gene lost 1 base and the J gene lost 6 bases, with 10 bases spanning the gap.

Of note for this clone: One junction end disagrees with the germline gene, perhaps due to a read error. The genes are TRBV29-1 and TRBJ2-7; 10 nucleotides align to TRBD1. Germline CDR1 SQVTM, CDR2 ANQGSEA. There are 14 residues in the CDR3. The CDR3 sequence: CSDEWTGGSYEQYF. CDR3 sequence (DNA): TGCAGCGATGAATGGACAGGGGGCTCCTACGAGCAGTACTTC.

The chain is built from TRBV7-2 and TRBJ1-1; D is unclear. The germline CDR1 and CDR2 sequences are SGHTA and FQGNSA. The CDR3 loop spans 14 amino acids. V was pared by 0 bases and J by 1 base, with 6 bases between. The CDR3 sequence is CASSLAGPNTEAFF. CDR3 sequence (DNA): TGTGCCAGCAGCTTAGCGGGCCCGAACACTGAAGCTTTCTTT. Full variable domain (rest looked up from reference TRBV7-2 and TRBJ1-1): GAGVSQSPSNKVTEKGKDVELRCDPISGHTALYWYRQSLGQGLEFLIYFQGNSAPDKSGLPSDRFSAERTGGSVSTLTIQRTQQEDSAVYLCASSLAGPNTEAFFGQGTRLTVV.

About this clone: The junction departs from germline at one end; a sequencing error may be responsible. CDR3: CARRTGRSTNEKLFF. DNA for the CDR3: TGCGCCCGCAGGACAGGGCGTTCAACTAATGAAAAACTGTTTTTT. The chain combines TRBV10-1 with TRBJ1-4; 8 nucleotides match TRBD1. CDR1 and CDR2 from the germline V gene are WNHNN and SYGVQD (reference sequence). The CDR3 loop spans 15 amino acids.

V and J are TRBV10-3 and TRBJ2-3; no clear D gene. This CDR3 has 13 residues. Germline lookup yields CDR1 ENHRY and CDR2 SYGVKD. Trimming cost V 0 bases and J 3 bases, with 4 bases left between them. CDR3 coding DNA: TGTGCCATCAGTGAGTCTCCGACAGATACGCAGTATTTT. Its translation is CAISESPTDTQYF.

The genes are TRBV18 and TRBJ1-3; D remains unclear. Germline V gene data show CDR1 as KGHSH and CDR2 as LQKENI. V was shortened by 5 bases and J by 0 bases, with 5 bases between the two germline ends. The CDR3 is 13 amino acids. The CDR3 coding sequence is TGTGCCAGCTCATCGGGCTCTGGAAACACCATATATTTT. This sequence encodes CASSSGSGNTIYF.

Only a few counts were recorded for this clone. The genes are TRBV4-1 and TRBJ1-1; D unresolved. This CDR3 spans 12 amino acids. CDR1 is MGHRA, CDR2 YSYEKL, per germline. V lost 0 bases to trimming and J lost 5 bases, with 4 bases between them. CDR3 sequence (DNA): TGCGCCAGCAGCCAAGATCCTACTGAAGCTTTCTTT. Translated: CASSQDPTEAFF.

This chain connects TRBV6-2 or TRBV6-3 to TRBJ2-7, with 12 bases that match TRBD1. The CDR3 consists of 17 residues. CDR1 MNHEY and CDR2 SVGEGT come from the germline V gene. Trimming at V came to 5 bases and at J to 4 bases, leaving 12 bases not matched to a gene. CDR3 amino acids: CASSVLGTGGAGYEQYF. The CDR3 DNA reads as TGTGCCAGCAGTGTTCTAGGGACAGGGGGCGCCGGATACGAGCAGTACTTC.

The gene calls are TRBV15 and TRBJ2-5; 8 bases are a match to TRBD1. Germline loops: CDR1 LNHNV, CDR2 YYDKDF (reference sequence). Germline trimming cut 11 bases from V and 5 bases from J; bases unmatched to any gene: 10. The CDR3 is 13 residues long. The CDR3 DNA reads TGTGCCGCATCCAGGGGGCTGGGGGAGACCCAGTACTTC. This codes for CAASRGLGETQYF.

CDR3 sequence (DNA): TGTGCCTGGAGGCCGGGACTAGTGGGCGAGCAGTACTTC. Translation: CAWRPGLVGEQYF. The V and J genes are TRBV30 and TRBJ2-7, with 8 bases aligning to TRBD2. Germline CDR1 is GTSNPN and CDR2 is SVGIG (reference sequence). This CDR3 has 13 amino acids. The V gene end was trimmed by 3 bases and the J gene end by 6 bases; junction bases not matched to a gene: 7.

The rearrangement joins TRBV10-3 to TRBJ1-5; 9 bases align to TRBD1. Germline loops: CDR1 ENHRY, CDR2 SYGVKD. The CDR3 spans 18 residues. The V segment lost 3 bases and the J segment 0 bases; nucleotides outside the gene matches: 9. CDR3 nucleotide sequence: TGTGCCATCAGTGATTGGACAGGGGAAAACTATAGCAATCAGCCCCAGCATTTT. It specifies CAISDWTGENYSNQPQHF.

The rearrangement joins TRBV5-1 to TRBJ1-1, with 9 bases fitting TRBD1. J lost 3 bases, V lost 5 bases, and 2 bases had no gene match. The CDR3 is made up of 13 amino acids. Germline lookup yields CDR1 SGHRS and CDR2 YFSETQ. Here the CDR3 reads CASSWTGDTEAFF. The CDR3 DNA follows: TGCGCCAGCAGTTGGACAGGGGACACTGAAGCTTTCTTT.

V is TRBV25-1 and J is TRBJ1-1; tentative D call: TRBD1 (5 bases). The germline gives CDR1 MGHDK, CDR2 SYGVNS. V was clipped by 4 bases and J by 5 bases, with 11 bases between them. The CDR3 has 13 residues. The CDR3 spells CASSALRGTEAFF. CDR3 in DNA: TGTGCCAGCAGTGCCCTAAGGGGTACTGAAGCTTTCTTT.

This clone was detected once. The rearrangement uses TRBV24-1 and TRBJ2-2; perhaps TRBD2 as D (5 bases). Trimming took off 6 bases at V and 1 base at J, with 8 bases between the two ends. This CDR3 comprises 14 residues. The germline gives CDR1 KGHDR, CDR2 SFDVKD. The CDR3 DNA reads TGTGCCACCAGTACTGAGGGGAACACCGGGGAGCTGTTTTTT. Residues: CATSTEGNTGELFF.

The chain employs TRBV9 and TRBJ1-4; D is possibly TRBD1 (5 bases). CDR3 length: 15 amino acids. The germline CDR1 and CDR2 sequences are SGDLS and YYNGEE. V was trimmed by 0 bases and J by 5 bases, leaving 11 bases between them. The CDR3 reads CASSVGPAGNEKLFF. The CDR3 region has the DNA TGTGCCAGCAGCGTAGGGCCGGCAGGGAATGAAAAACTGTTTTTT.